These T cell receptor beta chains were read from a single sample in a study of T cells in Graves' hyperthyroidism and ophthalmopathy. TCRdb ran MiXCR on the multiplex PCR reads and lists one entry per CDR3 protein. The sample shows about 640,000 distinct CDR3 sequences, less than 45% of them seen only once. The sequenced sample was peripheral blood or thyroid tissue (not recorded which). Source of these receptors: an adult man with Graves' disease, either hyperthyroidism or ophthalmopathy (not recorded which). CDR3s leave out the opening cysteine and the closing phenylalanine or tryptophan. D genes are given only for firm matches.

>TRBJ1-1|13|TRBD1|TRBV25-1
ASRTPGQGETEAF
>TRBJ1-1|7|.|TRBV20-1
SAHTEAF
>TRBJ1-6|12|.|TRBV7-9
ASSSGAPNSPLH
>TRBJ2-2|13|.|TRBV24-1
ATSDGRRGHGELF
>TRBJ1-6|12|.|TRBV12-3/TRBV12-4
ASSLRGWRSPLH
>TRBJ1-6|13|TRBD1|TRBV20-1
SASHRTGGNSPLH
>TRBJ1-1|12|.|TRBV19
ASRTEKGNTEAF
>TRBJ2-7|13|.|TRBV15
ATSEAIWTSYEQY
>TRBJ1-4|10|.|TRBV24-1
ATGSGRGKLF
>TRBJ2-7|12|TRBD1|TRBV5-1
ASRFGTGGSEQY
>TRBJ1-3|14|.|TRBV15
ATSRDLVGTGNTIY
>TRBJ1-5|13|.|TRBV4-1
ASSQEFDSNQPQH
>TRBJ2-5|12|.|TRBV7-9
ASSLGQSQETQY
>TRBJ1-3|11|.|TRBV29-1
SVDDRLGYTIY
>TRBJ1-2|12|.|TRBV7-2
ASSFRLGDDGYT
>TRBJ1-1|13|.|TRBV7-2
ASSLGQHMNTEAF
>TRBJ1-6|13|TRBD1|TRBV19
ASRETGLENSPLH
>TRBJ2-5|14|TRBD2|TRBV2
ASSVASGRAAETQY
>TRBJ2-5|11|TRBD1|TRBV7-9
ASSSGQARTQY
>TRBJ2-5|11|.|TRBV7-8
ASRRGSGKTQY
>TRBJ1-3|12|.|TRBV10-3
AISETERQETIY
>TRBJ2-7|13|.|TRBV5-1
ASSLQRVDSYEQY
>TRBJ2-3|15|TRBD2|TRBV11-2
ASSLDGSGRGTDTQY
>TRBJ2-7|12|.|TRBV11-2
ASKGPRGSYEQY
>TRBJ2-2|12|.|TRBV15
ATASQGGTGELF
>TRBJ2-7|14|.|TRBV19
ASSIPGARGPYEQY
>TRBJ2-6|12|.|TRBV20-1
SAGAGTGANVLT
>TRBJ2-5|13|.|TRBV7-2
ASSPATIPEETQY
>TRBJ2-7|13|TRBD2|TRBV7-9
ASSPGASGSYEQY
>TRBJ2-7|12|TRBD1|TRBV11-1
AFPPGTGGYEQY
>TRBJ1-5|13|.|TRBV2
ASSDGGRGCQPQH
>TRBJ1-1|14|.|TRBV12-3/TRBV12-4
ASSLISFPKNTEAF
>TRBJ1-1|11|.|TRBV10-3
AIRGDKYTEAF
>TRBJ1-5|14|TRBD1|TRBV15
ATSGDRVTSNQPQH
>TRBJ1-5|12|.|TRBV6-6
ASSQMRSGEPQH
>TRBJ1-1|10|.|TRBV29-1
SVKMVNTEAF
>TRBJ1-5|10|.|TRBV15
ATSPHWETQH
>TRBJ1-6|14|TRBD1|TRBV7-9
ASSTRTGGGNSPLH
>TRBJ2-5|11|TRBD2|TRBV12-3/TRBV12-4
ARPTSGRKTQY